This TCR beta chain was found in a study of T cells in localized non-small cell lung cancer. Sequencing was performed with immunoSEQ multiplex PCR; in TCRdb, only in-frame clones are kept and a portion is missing. There are 50,000 to 75,000 clones in the sample; roughly 90% occur only once, and roughly a fifth lies in the top ten. Worth noting for this clone: Its antigen is undetermined.

The V gene's germline CDR1 is SGHTA and CDR2 FQGTGA. The CDR3 runs 14 residues. Trimming cost V 5 bases and J 4 bases, with 11 bases left between them. General study findings and limits: Within adjacent lung there appeared a median around 60 of the top 100 tumor clones. Higher blood T cell density tracked longer overall survival. Tumor samples were not multi-region, leaving intratumor heterogeneity unexcluded.

V gene TRBV7-3 combines with J gene TRBJ2-2; tentative D call: TRBD2 (5 bases). The source is a man aged 40 to 69 with stage I squamous cell lung carcinoma. The sample here was peripheral blood, taken before any cancer treatment. In nucleotides, the CDR3 is TGTGCCAGCAGCCGAGGGCTGGCCACCGGGGAGCTGTTTTTT. As protein: CASSRGLATGELFF.